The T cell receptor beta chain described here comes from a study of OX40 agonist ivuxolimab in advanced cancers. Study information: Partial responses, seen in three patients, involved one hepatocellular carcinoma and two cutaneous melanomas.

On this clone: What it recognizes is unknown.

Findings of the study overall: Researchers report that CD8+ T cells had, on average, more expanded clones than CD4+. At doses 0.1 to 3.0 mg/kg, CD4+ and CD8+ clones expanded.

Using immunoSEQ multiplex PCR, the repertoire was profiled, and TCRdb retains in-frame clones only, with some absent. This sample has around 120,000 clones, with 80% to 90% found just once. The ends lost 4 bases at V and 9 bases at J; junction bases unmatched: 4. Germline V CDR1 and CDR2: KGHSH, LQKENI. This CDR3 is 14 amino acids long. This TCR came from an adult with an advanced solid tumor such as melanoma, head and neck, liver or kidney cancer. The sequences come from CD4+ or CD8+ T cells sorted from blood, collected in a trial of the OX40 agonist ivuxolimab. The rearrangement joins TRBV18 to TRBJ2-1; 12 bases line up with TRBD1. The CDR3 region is CASSQGQGASEQFF. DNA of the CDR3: TGTGCCAGCTCACAGGGACAGGGGGCCAGTGAGCAGTTCTTC. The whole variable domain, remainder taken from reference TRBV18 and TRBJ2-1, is NAGVMQNPRHLVRRRGQEARLRCSPMKGHSHVYWYRQLPEEGLKFMVYLQKENIIDESGMPKERFSAEFPKEGPSILRIQQVVRGDSAAYFCASSQGQGASEQFFGPGTRLTVL.